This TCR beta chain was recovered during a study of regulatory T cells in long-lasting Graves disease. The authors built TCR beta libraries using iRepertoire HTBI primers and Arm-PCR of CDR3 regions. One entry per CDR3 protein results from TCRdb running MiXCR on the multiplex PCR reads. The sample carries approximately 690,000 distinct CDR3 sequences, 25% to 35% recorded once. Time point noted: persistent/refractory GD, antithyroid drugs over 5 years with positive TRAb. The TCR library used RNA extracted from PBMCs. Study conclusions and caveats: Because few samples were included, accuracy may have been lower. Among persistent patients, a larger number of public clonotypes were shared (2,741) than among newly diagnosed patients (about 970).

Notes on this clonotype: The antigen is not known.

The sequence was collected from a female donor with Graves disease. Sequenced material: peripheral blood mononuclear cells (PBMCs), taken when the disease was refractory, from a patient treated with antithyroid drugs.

The CDR3, as DNA: TGTGCCAGCAACTCCCAGGACAGGGGGTCACGATACCAAGAGACCCAGTACTTC. Translation: CASNSQDRGSRYQETQYF. The gene calls are TRBV3-1 and TRBJ2-5, with TRBD1 matching 10 bases. V shed 7 bases, J shed 0 bases, and the junction held 14 bases outside the gene matches. The CDR3 runs to 18 residues. Per the germline V gene, CDR1 is LGHDT and CDR2 is YNNKEL (reference sequence).